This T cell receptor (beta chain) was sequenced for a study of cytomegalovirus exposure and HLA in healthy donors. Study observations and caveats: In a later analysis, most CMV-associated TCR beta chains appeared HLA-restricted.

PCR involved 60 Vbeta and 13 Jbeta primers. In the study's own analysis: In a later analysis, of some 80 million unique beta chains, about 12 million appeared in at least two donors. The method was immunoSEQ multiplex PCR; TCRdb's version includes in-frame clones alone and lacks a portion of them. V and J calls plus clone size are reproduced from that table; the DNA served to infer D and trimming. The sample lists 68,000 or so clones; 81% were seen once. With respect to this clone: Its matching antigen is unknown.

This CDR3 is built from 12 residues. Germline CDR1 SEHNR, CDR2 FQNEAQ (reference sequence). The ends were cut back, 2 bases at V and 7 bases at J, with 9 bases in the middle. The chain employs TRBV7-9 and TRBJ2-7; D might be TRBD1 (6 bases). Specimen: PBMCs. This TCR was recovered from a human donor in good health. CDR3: CASSLLRGEQYF. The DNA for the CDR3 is TGTGCCAGCAGCTTATTAAGGGGGGAGCAGTACTTC.